Reported below is one TCR beta chain. Antigen specificity is unknown. Here immunoSEQ multiplex PCR was the method, and the copy in TCRdb shows in-frame clones only, minus some. The data show tens of thousands of clones, roughly nine tenths seen once. The sample is drawn from a study of T cells in localized non-small cell lung cancer. Study conclusions and caveats: In adjacent lung, a median around 52 of the top 100 tumor clones were found.

The V gene lost 5 bases and the J gene lost 6 bases, with 10 bases spanning the gap. The CDR3 consists of 12 residues. CDR1 is SGHVT, CDR2 SQSDAQ, per germline. The rearrangement joins TRBV7-4 to TRBJ1-2; D gene ambiguous. The clonotype was recovered from a woman aged 40-69 years with stage I lung adenocarcinoma. Sequenced here: peripheral blood, sampled before any cancer treatment. For the CDR3, the DNA is TGTGCCAGCAGCCCAGGTCGAAATGGCTACACCTTC. As protein: CASSPGRNGYTF.